The rows below give T cell receptor beta chains drawn from one sample of a study of CXCR3-negative and CXCR3-positive naive CD8 T cells. TCRdb reprocessed the 5' RACE reads, keeping one entry per CDR3 protein, no DNA. Its listing shows approximately 130,000 distinct CDR3 sequences. The sequencing sample was made of naive CXCR3+ CD8+ T cells from blood. The receptors originated from a human donor in good health. Some clones in this sample may be carry-over from other donors' samples. The CDR3 runs from the conserved cysteine through the conserved F or W.

V gene	J gene	CDR3 protein
TRBV4-3	TRBJ2-5	CASSLASGRAGETQYF
TRBV28	TRBJ1-5	CASSPWDREREPQHF
TRBV19	TRBJ1-1	CASSIGRGGSAEAFF
TRBV24-1	TRBJ1-1	CATSDPYGGGKAFF
TRBV9	TRBJ1-1	CASSARQGMGGNTEAFF
TRBV13	TRBJ1-1	CASSLASGNLDF
TRBV29-1	TRBJ2-2	CSVEDRGQNTEELFF
TRBV28	TRBJ2-3	CASSLPTGPQYF
TRBV10-3	TRBJ1-1	CAISAPEGRIGNTEAFF
TRBV12-3/TRBV12-4	TRBJ2-7	CASSLFAGGSDEQYF
TRBV4-1	TRBJ2-2	CASSLGTSGRRNTGELFF
TRBV25-1	TRBJ2-7	CASSEYGDSYEQYF
TRBV5-1	TRBJ2-7	CASSYGTTYEQYF
TRBV7-9	TRBJ2-1	CASSSAVGEQFF
TRBV5-1	TRBJ2-3	CASSLLGLAGSTDTQYF
TRBV20-1	TRBJ1-1	CSASGWGASTEAFF
TRBV14	TRBJ2-1	CASSQDLGLVLDEQFF
TRBV12-3/TRBV12-4	TRBJ1-5	CASRVTGEGNQPQHF
TRBV12-3/TRBV12-4	TRBJ2-7	CASSTPGLAGDLYEQYF
TRBV7-9	TRBJ2-3	CASSVSIWGGSDTQYF
TRBV7-6	TRBJ2-7	CASSLGSQGGEQYF
TRBV19	TRBJ2-1	CASSTYRGLAGGNEQFF
TRBV7-3	TRBJ2-6	CASSLNIGSGANVLTF
TRBV9	TRBJ1-5	CASSPPGGQPQHF
TRBV23-1	TRBJ2-7	CASIYRAARADNSYEQYF
TRBV6-2/TRBV6-3	TRBJ2-1	CASSYSEGADEQFF
TRBV3-1	TRBJ2-7	CASSHGTSGSYEQYF
TRBV28	TRBJ2-7	CASSLVIDEQYF
TRBV28	TRBJ2-1	CASSYPLVKTSGSYNEQFF
TRBV28	TRBJ1-3	CASRIEGNTIYF
TRBV19	TRBJ2-7	CASSIMIRYEQYF
TRBV20-1	TRBJ1-4	CSARDFRPGNNEKLFF
TRBV28	TRBJ2-7	CASSLRRADNEQYF
TRBV20-1	TRBJ2-7	CSARDFEYEQYF
TRBV27	TRBJ2-3	CASSPLGGPSTDTQYF
TRBV3-1	TRBJ1-4	CASSQGADYVEKLFF
TRBV12-3/TRBV12-4	TRBJ1-5	CASSSGGGNQPQHF
TRBV28	TRBJ2-3	CASSSQGSLTDTQYF
TRBV6-5	TRBJ2-1	CASSYRAAYNEQFF
TRBV7-8	TRBJ2-1	CASSFMDRADEQFF
TRBV7-9	TRBJ2-5	CASSTTGEGETQYF
TRBV6-1	TRBJ2-1	CASSEAQGVRGLFYNEQFF
TRBV6-2/TRBV6-3	TRBJ2-7	CASSYYQTSGPYEQYF
TRBV5-1	TRBJ2-7	CASSLGQGEISYEQYF
TRBV6-6	TRBJ1-6	CASSYLGTANSPLHF
TRBV6-5	TRBJ1-5	CASSSTGGTQPQHF
TRBV20-1	TRBJ1-5	CSAREVGNQPQHF